This TCR beta chain was identified during a study of T cells in Graves' hyperthyroidism and ophthalmopathy. RNA transcripts served as the template for amplifying TCR beta CDR3 regions. An initial round of RT-PCR targeting the TCR CDR3 relied on the HTBI primer set. From the multiplex PCR reads, TCRdb called clonotypes with MiXCR, one entry per CDR3 protein. Here the sample spans hundreds of thousands of distinct CDR3 sequences, about 14% being singletons. V gave up 6 bases and J gave up 0 bases, with 14 bases separating them. CDR3 length equals 15 residues. This clonotype was found many times. The rearrangement uses TRBV12-3 or TRBV12-4 and TRBJ1-1; D perhaps matches TRBD1 (6 bases). Sequenced material: blood. The sequence was obtained from a woman under 30 with Graves' hyperthyroidism. The CDR3 protein is CASSFRGSMNTEAFF. CDR3 nucleotides: TGTGCCAGCAGCTTCAGGGGATCGATGAACACTGAAGCTTTCTTT.